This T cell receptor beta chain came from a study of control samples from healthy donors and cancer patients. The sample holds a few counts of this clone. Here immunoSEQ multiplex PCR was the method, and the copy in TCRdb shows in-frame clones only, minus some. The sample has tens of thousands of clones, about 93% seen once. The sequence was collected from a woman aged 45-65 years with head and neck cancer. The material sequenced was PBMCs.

In nucleotides, the CDR3 is TGTGCCAGCAGCTCCCGGGACAGTAACGAGCAGTACTTC. Amino acids: CASSSRDSNEQYF. This sequence joins TRBV5-4 and TRBJ2-7, with 7 bases fitting TRBD1. The trim removed 3 bases at V and 5 bases at J, leaving 5 bases unmatched. Germline V gene lookup returns CDR1 SGHNT and CDR2 YYREEE (reference sequence). The CDR3 runs 13 residues.